This TCR beta chain was profiled in a study of a mutant IDH1 vaccine in newly diagnosed glioma. Study-level information: The first vaccination came 4-6 weeks after radiotherapy alone, or with temozolomide cycles.

As for this clone: Antigen: not known.

Here immunoSEQ multiplex PCR was the method, and the copy in TCRdb shows in-frame clones only, minus some. This sample yields around 41,000 clones, of which more than 80% are seen a single time; approximately 1.5% belongs to the top ten. Time point here: week 35, safety follow-up. The study gave 300 ug of mutant IDH1 20-mer peptide per vaccine dose, with topical imiquimod. The TCR comes from a man between 40 and 49 years old with glioma. The sequenced sample was PBMCs, obtained from a glioma patient whose treatment included an IDH1 peptide vaccine.

The CDR3 reads CASSPTSGWGDTQYF. CDR3 sequence (DNA): TGTGCCAGCAGTCCGACTAGCGGGTGGGGAGATACGCAGTATTTT. V is TRBV6-1 and J is TRBJ2-3, with TRBD2 identical over 10 bases. CDR1 and CDR2 (germline): MNHNS, SASEGT. This CDR3 is 15 amino acids long. V gave up 5 bases and J gave up 5 bases; unmatched junction bases: 7.